A single sample gave rise to the 22 T cell receptor beta chains below, sequenced in a study of human T cells and chemical hapten exposure. Time point indicated: pre-sensitization, week 0. Treatment described: therapeutic diphenylcyclopropenone sensitization with weekly scalp DPC. One entry per CDR3 protein, called by TCRdb with MiXCR from the RACE reads. The sample yields roughly 81,000 distinct CDR3 sequences, about 8% seen once. Sequencing was performed on whole blood, taken in connection with sensitization to the hapten diphenylcyclopropenone (DPC). The receptor set was obtained from a man in his forties with alopecia areata. Some clones in this sample may be carry-over from other donors' samples.

The V gene is TRBV7-2, the J gene TRBJ2-7; D may match TRBD1 or TRBD2 (6 bases each). Trimming pared 3 bases from V and 1 base from J, leaving 19 bases between. This CDR3 comprises 17 residues. CDR1 is SGHTA and CDR2 is FQGNSA in the germline V gene. CDR3 bases: TGTGCCAGCAGCTTCACCGGGGGCGGGCTGATATCCTACGAGCAGTACGTC. It translates to CASSFTGGGLISYEQYV.

Details on this clonotype: With a much larger clone just one base away, this may be a read error. V usage is TRBV24-1 and J usage is TRBJ2-1; 15 positions agree with TRBD2. CDR1 and CDR2 (germline): KGHDR, SFDVKD. The length of the CDR3 is 15 residues. CDR3 DNA: TGTGACACCAGTGACTGGACTAGCGGGAGGGCCGTTCAGTTCTTC. It codes for CDTSDWTSGRAVQFF.

V is TRBV5-4 and J is TRBJ2-7, with 11 positions matching TRBD1. The ends lost 3 bases at V and 5 bases at J; junction bases unmatched: 7. The CDR3 totals 15 residues. From germline, CDR1 is SGHNT and CDR2 YYREEE (reference sequence). The CDR3 bases are TGTGCCAGCAGCTCCGCGGACAGGGGGCTGGACGAGCAGTACTTC. Amino acid sequence: CASSSADRGLDEQYF. Supplemented by reference TRBV5-4 and TRBJ2-7, the full variable domain reads ETGVTQSPTHLIKTRGQQVTLRCSSQSGHNTVSWYQQALGQGPQFIFQYYREEENGRGNFPPRFSGLQFPNYSSELNVNALELDDSALYLCASSSADRGLDEQYFGPGTRLTVT.

The chain employs TRBV9 and TRBJ2-2, with TRBD2 matching over 8 bases. J gave up 1 base and V 0 bases, and 5 bases lay outside the gene matches. This CDR3 is built from 17 residues. Germline assignment: CDR1 SGDLS and CDR2 YYNGEE. The CDR3 DNA follows: TGTGCCAGCAGCGTAGGGGCCACTAGCGGGAACACCGGGGAGCTGTTTTTT. Its translation is CASSVGATSGNTGELFF. Based on the CDR3 plus reference TRBV9 and TRBJ2-2, the full variable domain is DSGVTQTPKHLITATGQRVTLRCSPRSGDLSVYWYQQSLDQGLQFLIQYYNGEERAKGNILERFSAQQFPDLHSELNLSSLELGDSALYFCASSVGATSGNTGELFFGEGSRLTVL.

This clonotype was seen ten or more times. The chain recombines TRBV30 with TRBJ1-1, with D perhaps matching TRBD1 (5 bases). CDR3 length: 16 amino acids. Germline CDR1 GTSNPN, CDR2 SVGIG (reference sequence). V gave up 1 base and J gave up 0 bases, with 15 bases separating them. The CDR3 sequence is CAWSGGDLDLNTEAFF. CDR3 bases: TGTGCCTGGAGTGGGGGGGACCTAGATTTGAACACTGAAGCTTTCTTT.

This clonotype was found many times. The chain carries TRBV28 and TRBJ1-1; no clear D. The V gene's germline CDR1 is MDHEN and CDR2 SYDVKM. V shed 5 bases and J shed 2 bases, with 9 bases lying between them. This CDR3 comprises 13 residues. The CDR3 bases are TGTGCCAGCAGTCTTCGCGTTAACACTGAAGCTTTCTTT. Translation gives CASSLRVNTEAFF.

This clonotype was recorded many times. The rearrangement joins TRBV4-2 to TRBJ1-2; possibly TRBD1 for D (5 bases). The CDR3 is 16 residues long. Trimming cost V 0 bases and J 0 bases, with 11 bases left between them. CDR1 is LGHNA and CDR2 is YNFKEQ in the germline V gene. CDR3 sequence (DNA): TGTGCCAGCAGCCAAGATCGGCAGGGAGCTAACTATGGCTACACCTTC. It encodes CASSQDRQGANYGYTF.

This clonotype came up many times. The rearrangement joins TRBV29-1 to TRBJ2-1, with D perhaps assigned TRBD1 or TRBD2 (5 bases each). Germline CDR1 and CDR2: SQVTM and ANQGSEA. The CDR3 length is 12 residues. V lost 3 bases and J 8 bases, leaving 11 bases between the germline ends. The CDR3 is CSVDGTADEQFF. Here the CDR3 DNA reads TGCAGCGTTGACGGGACCGCGGATGAGCAGTTCTTC.

Ten or more counts support this clonotype. The chain recombines TRBV5-6 with TRBJ2-7; D uncertain. CDR1 SGHDT and CDR2 YYEEEE come from the germline V gene. Between the trimmed V and J ends, which lost 0 bases and 2 bases, there was a span of 6 bases. This CDR3 has 13 residues. As DNA, the CDR3 is TGTGCCAGCAGCTTGGATCCTGCCTACGAGCAGTACTTC. This encodes CASSLDPAYEQYF.

This clonotype has just a few counts. The J gene is TRBJ2-1, the V gene TRBV7-8; 10 bases match TRBD2. Looked up from germline, CDR1 is SGHVS and CDR2 is FQNEAQ. Trimming took 2 bases from V and 5 from J; bases not matched to a gene: 9. CDR3 length: 17 residues. As DNA, the CDR3 is TGTGCCAGCAGCTTATGGGCTAGCGGGAGTACACACAATGAGCAGTTCTTC. Residues: CASSLWASGSTHNEQFF.

The sample holds a few counts of this clonotype. The rearrangement links TRBV3-1 to TRBJ2-7, with D tentatively TRBD2 (6 bases). CDR3 length: 16 residues. Germline loops: CDR1 LGHDT, CDR2 YNNKEL (reference sequence). V was trimmed by 1 base and J by 3 bases, leaving 16 bases between them. CDR3 amino acids: CASSQALSGTYYEQYV. In nucleotides, the CDR3 is TGTGCCAGCAGCCAAGCCCTCTCCGGGACTTACTACGAGCAGTACGTC.

In its sample, this clonotype was seen many times. CDR3: CSARQVQETQYF. As DNA, the CDR3 is TGCAGTGCTCGACAGGTCCAAGAGACCCAGTACTTC. V and J are TRBV20-1 and TRBJ2-5, with TRBD1 as a possible D gene (6 bases). This CDR3 is built from 12 residues. V was trimmed by 5 bases and J by 1 base, leaving 8 bases between them. CDR1 is DFQATT and CDR2 is SNEGSKA in the germline V gene (reference sequence).

The gene calls are TRBV29-1 and TRBJ2-7; 9 bases are a match to TRBD2. Losses at the gene ends were 3 bases for V and 2 bases for J; bases not matched to a gene: 2. The CDR3 loop spans 13 amino acids. Germline values: CDR1 SQVTM, CDR2 ANQGSEA. The CDR3 loop reads CSVEREGTYEQYV. CDR3 nucleotide sequence: TGCAGCGTTGAGCGGGAGGGAACCTACGAGCAGTACGTC.

This clonotype was found a few times. The chain combines TRBV6-2 or TRBV6-3 with TRBJ2-7, with 8 positions matching TRBD2. J gave up 0 bases and V 0 bases, and 13 bases lay outside the gene matches. This CDR3 contains 19 residues. The germline V gene encodes CDR1 MNHEY and CDR2 SVGEGT. The CDR3 nucleotides are TGTGCCAGCAGTTACTCGATTCTACTAGCGGAGTCTAGCTCCTACGAGCAGTACGTC. It specifies CASSYSILLAESSSYEQYV.

The chain has TRBV19 and TRBJ1-2; possible D gene TRBD1, 5 bases. V was shortened by 6 bases and J by 3 bases, with 14 bases between the two germline ends. The CDR3 length is 14 residues. Germline values: CDR1 LNHDA, CDR2 SQIVND (reference sequence). The CDR3 protein is CASRPRGKHYGYTF. Here the CDR3 DNA reads TGTGCCAGTAGGCCAAGGGGCAAACACTATGGCTACACCTTC.

The gene calls are TRBV12-3 or TRBV12-4 and TRBJ2-5; D ambiguous. CDR3 length equals 12 residues. V was trimmed by 8 bases and J by 7 bases, leaving 14 bases between them. The CDR3 DNA is TGTGCCAGCGGCCGCGAGGCCGCGACCCAGTACTTC. It encodes CASGREAATQYF.

The gene calls are TRBV3-1 and TRBJ2-2; D remains ambiguous. Germline V gives CDR1 LGHDT, CDR2 YNNKEL (reference sequence). There are 13 residues in the CDR3. Trimming cost V 2 bases and J 5 bases, with 6 bases left between them. The CDR3 DNA follows: TGTGCCAGCAGCCAATTGGATACCGGGGAGCTGTTTTTT. This gives the protein CASSQLDTGELFF.

This clonotype was seen only a few times. The chain joins TRBV10-3 to TRBJ2-3; D gene unclear. Germline lookup yields CDR1 ENHRY and CDR2 SYGVKD. There are 14 residues in the CDR3. V gave up 3 bases and J gave up 4 bases, with 11 bases separating them. CDR3 in amino acids: CAISDRRKSDTQYF. DNA of the CDR3: TGTGCCATCAGTGATCGAAGGAAATCAGATACGCAGTATTTT.

CDR3: CAGMNAGELFF. DNA for the CDR3: TGTGCCGGGATGAACGCGGGGGAGCTGTTTTTT. V gene TRBV30 combines with J gene TRBJ2-2; D uncertain. The CDR3 loop spans 11 amino acids. Germline lookup yields CDR1 GTSNPN and CDR2 SVGIG (reference sequence). V was shortened by 8 bases and J by 8 bases, with 12 bases between the two germline ends.

This clonotype was found a few times. This rearrangement joins TRBV3-1 to TRBJ2-7, with D possibly TRBD1 on 6 matching bases. Trimming left V 4 bases short and J 2 bases short, with 18 bases between. This CDR3 comprises 16 residues. Germline-derived CDR1 and CDR2 are LGHDT and YNNKEL (reference sequence). CDR3 nucleotide sequence: TGTGCCAGCAGCCGACCAGGACAGAACTTCCCCTACGAGCAGTACTTC. Its protein product is CASSRPGQNFPYEQYF.

This clonotype was picked up a small number of times. V is TRBV27 and J is TRBJ1-6, with D maybe TRBD1 (6 bases). Trimming removed 5 bases at V and 10 bases at J, with 12 bases between. CDR3 length: 13 amino acids. Germline values: CDR1 MNHEY, CDR2 SMNVEV (reference sequence). CDR3 coding DNA: TGTGCCAGCAGTCCGAACAGGGTCTCACCCCTCCACTTT. Its translation is CASSPNRVSPLHF.

This clonotype was seen more than once but under ten times. V and J are TRBV4-3 and TRBJ1-2; D perhaps matches TRBD1 (5 bases). Trimming removed 1 base at V and 4 bases at J, with 10 bases between. From germline, CDR1 is LGHNA and CDR2 YSLEER. The CDR3 length is 14 residues. This chain's CDR3 is CASSQVLGTYGYTF. DNA for the CDR3: TGCGCCAGCAGCCAAGTTTTAGGGACCTATGGCTACACCTTC.